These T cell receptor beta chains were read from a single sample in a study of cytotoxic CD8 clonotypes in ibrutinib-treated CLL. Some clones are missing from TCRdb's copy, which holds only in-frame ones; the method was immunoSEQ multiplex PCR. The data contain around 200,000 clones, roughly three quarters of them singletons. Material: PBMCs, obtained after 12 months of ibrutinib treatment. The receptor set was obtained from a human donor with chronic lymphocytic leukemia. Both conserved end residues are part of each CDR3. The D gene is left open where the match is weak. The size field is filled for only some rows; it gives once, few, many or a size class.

TGCAGCGTGAGCGGACAGGGGGATGATCAGCCCCAGCATTTT,CSVSGQGDDQPQHF,14,TRBJ1-5,once,TRBD1,TRBV29-1
TGTGCCAGCAGCGCCCGGGACATCAACACTGAAGCTTTCTTT,CASSARDINTEAFF,14,TRBJ1-1,NA,NA,TRBV7-8
TGTGCCAGCAGCCTATCAGCGGTCAGGCTGTATGGCTACACCTTC,CASSLSAVRLYGYTF,15,TRBJ1-2,NA,NA,TRBV14
TGTGCCACCAGCAGCGGCTCATCCGGGACAGGGTATGGCTACACCTTC,CATSSGSSGTGYGYTF,16,TRBJ1-2,few,TRBD1,TRBV15
TGCAGCGTTGAAACGGGACAGGGGTATGGCTACACCTTC,CSVETGQGYGYTF,13,TRBJ1-2,NA,TRBD1,TRBV29-1
TGTGCCAGCAGCGTTGGGGTGAATGAGCAGTTCTTC,CASSVGVNEQFF,12,TRBJ2-1,once,NA,TRBV9
TGTGCCAGCAGTTTGTCCCTAAAAGAGACCCAGTACTTC,CASSLSLKETQYF,13,TRBJ2-5,NA,NA,TRBV28
TGTGCCAGCAGCGAGTCTTACACAGATACGCAGTATTTT,CASSESYTDTQYF,13,TRBJ2-3,NA,NA,TRBV9
TGTGCTAGTGTAAGGCACGACAGGGGGAGTAAAAGCTACACCTTC,CASVRHDRGSKSYTF,15,TRBJ1-2,few,TRBD1,TRBV12-5
TGTGCCAGTGCTTCCGGGACACGTGTGGATGAGCAGTTCTTC,CASASGTRVDEQFF,14,TRBJ2-1,few,NA,TRBV19
TGTGCCAGCTCCCCTCAGTCTGGGTGGTACGAGCAGTACTTC,CASSPQSGWYEQYF,14,TRBJ2-7,NA,NA,TRBV6-5
TGTGCCAGCAGCCCCCAGACAGGGACCAATCAGCCCCAGCATTTT,CASSPQTGTNQPQHF,15,TRBJ1-5,NA,TRBD1,TRBV28
TGTGCCAGCAGTGGACCCCCCGGTCGGCAGTATAGCAATCAGCCCCAGCATTTT,CASSGPPGRQYSNQPQHF,18,TRBJ1-5,NA,NA,TRBV2
TGTGCCATCAGTGATGGGACAGAAACCGAGCAGTACTTC,CAISDGTETEQYF,13,TRBJ2-7,NA,TRBD1,TRBV10-3
TGTGCCAGTAGTATAGGCAGGTATAGCAATCAGCCCCAGCATTTT,CASSIGRYSNQPQHF,15,TRBJ1-5,NA,NA,TRBV19
TGTGCCAGCAGCCCTCCAGGGGGCAATCAGCCCCAGCATTTT,CASSPPGGNQPQHF,14,TRBJ1-5,NA,NA,TRBV5-6
TGTGCCTGGAGTGTAAAGGGGCCGAACTATGGCTACACCTTC,CAWSVKGPNYGYTF,14,TRBJ1-2,once,NA,TRBV30
TGTGCCACCAGCAGGCTTGGGACAGTTGAAACCTATGGCTACACCTTC,CATSRLGTVETYGYTF,16,TRBJ1-2,NA,TRBD1,TRBV15
TGCGCCAGCAGCCAAGATTTACGACGGAGCAATCAGCCCCAGCATTTT,CASSQDLRRSNQPQHF,16,TRBJ1-5,NA,NA,TRBV4-1
TGTGCCAGCAGCGTTCACAGGGCTGGCGAGCAGTACTTC,CASSVHRAGEQYF,13,TRBJ2-7,NA,NA,TRBV9
TGTGCCAGTAGTAAAAACGCCGGGACAGGGGGCTATAATTCACCCCTCCACTTT,CASSKNAGTGGYNSPLHF,18,TRBJ1-6,NA,TRBD1,TRBV19
TGCAGCGTAGAGGGACATGGCATACCTGAAGCTTTCTTT,CSVEGHGIPEAFF,13,TRBJ1-1,NA,NA,TRBV29-1
TGCAGTGCCAGAATCTACAATGAGCAGTTCTTC,CSARIYNEQFF,11,TRBJ2-1,NA,NA,TRBV20-1
TGTGCCAGCAGCCAATCCGGATCAGCATACGAGCAGTACTTC,CASSQSGSAYEQYF,14,TRBJ2-7,NA,NA,TRBV5-6
TGCAGCGTGGACCCTGGGAGCTCCTACAATGAGCAGTTCTTC,CSVDPGSSYNEQFF,14,TRBJ2-1,once,NA,TRBV29-1
TGCGCCAGCAGCTTGGGGATTAGCGGGATCGATACGCAGTATTTT,CASSLGISGIDTQYF,15,TRBJ2-3,NA,TRBD2,TRBV5-1
TGTGCCAGCAGCGCCAGGGGTGGTTACGAGCAGTACTTC,CASSARGGYEQYF,13,TRBJ2-7,NA,NA,TRBV9
TGTGCCAGCAGGCTACAAGCGGGAGGGACCGGGGAGCTGTTTTTT,CASRLQAGGTGELFF,15,TRBJ2-2,NA,TRBD2,TRBV6-6
TGTGCCAGCAGTTTAGCGGGGTTGAACACTGAAGCTTTCTTT,CASSLAGLNTEAFF,14,TRBJ1-1,NA,NA,TRBV27
TGTGCCTGGAGGACGTTCATTTCTGGAAACACCATATATTTT,CAWRTFISGNTIYF,14,TRBJ1-3,NA,NA,TRBV30
TGTGCCAGCAGTTTAAGGGGCAGATGGGATGAAAAACTGTTTTTT,CASSLRGRWDEKLFF,15,TRBJ1-4,once,NA,TRBV27
TGTGCCAGCCGGGGGTTTAACACCATATATTTT,CASRGFNTIYF,11,TRBJ1-3,few,NA,TRBV6-5
TGCGCCAGCAGCGTGGGACCCACTAACACTGAAGCTTTCTTT,CASSVGPTNTEAFF,14,TRBJ1-1,few,NA,TRBV5-1
TGTGCCAGCAGTTTATCTCTCCGGTGGCAGACTGAAGCTTTCTTT,CASSLSLRWQTEAFF,15,TRBJ1-1,once,NA,TRBV27
TGTGCCAGCAGTTACCAGGGGGTTGGTCAGCCCCAGCATTTT,CASSYQGVGQPQHF,14,TRBJ1-5,NA,TRBD1,TRBV6-5
TGTGCCAGCAGTGAAGCGGGACAGGGGTATCAGCCCCAGCATTTT,CASSEAGQGYQPQHF,15,TRBJ1-5,NA,TRBD1,TRBV6-1
TGTGCCTGGAGTACCCGGACAGCCAACTATGGCTACACCTTC,CAWSTRTANYGYTF,14,TRBJ1-2,NA,NA,TRBV30
TGTGCCTGGAAGAGGGGAAAGGGCTCTGGAAACACCATATATTTT,CAWKRGKGSGNTIYF,15,TRBJ1-3,few,NA,TRBV30
TGTGCCAGCAGCCCTCGACAGGGTGTGGGGAACACTGAAGCTTTCTTT,CASSPRQGVGNTEAFF,16,TRBJ1-1,NA,TRBD1,TRBV7-2
TGTGCCAGCCAAAAAACCGGCGCGAGCTCCTACGAGCAGTACTTC,CASQKTGASSYEQYF,15,TRBJ2-7,NA,NA,TRBV27
TGTGCCAGCAGCTTAGTTTCTAGCGGGGGCAGAAGCTCCTACAATGAGCAGTTCTTC,CASSLVSSGGRSSYNEQFF,19,TRBJ2-1,NA,TRBD2,TRBV7-8
TGTGCCAGCAGTGACTTGACAGGGGATGGCTACACCTTC,CASSDLTGDGYTF,13,TRBJ1-2,few,TRBD1,TRBV6-4
TGTGCCTGGAGTGTACCGGGGACAGGGGTTCGGAGCAATCAGCCCCAGCATTTT,CAWSVPGTGVRSNQPQHF,18,TRBJ1-5,NA,TRBD1,TRBV30
TGTGCCAGTAGTCGGGATAGGGGCACCGGGGAGCTGTTTTTT,CASSRDRGTGELFF,14,TRBJ2-2,NA,NA,TRBV19
TGTGCCAGCAGCGAGAGACAGGGTGCTGAAGCTTTCTTT,CASSERQGAEAFF,13,TRBJ1-1,few,TRBD1,TRBV9
TGTGCCTTGAGGGGGGAGGCTGGAAACACCATATATTTT,CALRGEAGNTIYF,13,TRBJ1-3,NA,NA,TRBV28
TGTGCCAGCAGTAATACAGGCCCCGGAAACACCATATATTTT,CASSNTGPGNTIYF,14,TRBJ1-3,NA,NA,TRBV6-5
TGTGCCAGCTCACCCACCCGGGCTGCAACTAATGAAAAACTGTTTTTT,CASSPTRAATNEKLFF,16,TRBJ1-4,NA,NA,TRBV18
TGTGCCAGCAAGGGGACCGGGGAAGAGACCCAGTACTTC,CASKGTGEETQYF,13,TRBJ2-5,NA,NA,TRBV2
TGCAGTGCTAGAAAGGGGGCGGGGCAGTACTTC,CSARKGAGQYF,11,TRBJ2-7,NA,TRBD1,TRBV20-1
TGTGCCAGCAGGGAATCCGGGACAAGTAGCTATGGCTACACCTTC,CASRESGTSSYGYTF,15,TRBJ1-2,once,NA,TRBV28
TGTGCCAGCAGGACAGGGGATGGCTACACCTTC,CASRTGDGYTF,11,TRBJ1-2,few,TRBD1,TRBV6-6
TGCAGCGTCCCCGGGACAAGGACCGGGGAGCTGTTTTTT,CSVPGTRTGELFF,13,TRBJ2-2,many,NA,TRBV29-1
TGTGCCACCAGCAGAGGACGGACGGTTTACACAGATACGCAGTATTTT,CATSRGRTVYTDTQYF,16,TRBJ2-3,NA,NA,TRBV15
TGTGCCAGCAGTACCGACAGGGGTTACGAGCAGTACTTC,CASSTDRGYEQYF,13,TRBJ2-7,NA,TRBD1,TRBV6-5
TGCAGCTCCCGGGCTCCGGGGAATGAGCAGTTCTTC,CSSRAPGNEQFF,12,TRBJ2-1,few,NA,TRBV29-1
TGCGCCAGCAGCTTGGGGGTCCAAGAGACCCAGTACTTC,CASSLGVQETQYF,13,TRBJ2-5,once,NA,TRBV5-1